This is a list of T cell receptor beta chains from one sample in a study of cytomegalovirus exposure and HLA in healthy donors. TCRdb keeps only in-frame clones here, not all; method: immunoSEQ multiplex PCR. The profile shows 130,000 or so clones, roughly three quarters of them singletons. The specimen was PBMCs. These receptors all stem from a young woman in good health and CMV-seronegative. CDR3s leave out the opening cysteine and the closing phenylalanine or tryptophan. D genes are given only for firm matches. Clone sizes are given selectively: once, few, many, or a class where the clone is expanded.

clone size	J gene	D gene	V gene	CDR3 protein
once	TRBJ2-1	TRBD2	TRBV29-1	SCNSGGEQF
.	TRBJ1-6	.	TRBV30	AWSMTGSYNSPLH
.	TRBJ2-7	TRBD2	TRBV7-9	ASSYSGRAVKQY
.	TRBJ2-1	TRBD2	TRBV27	ASGTSGRASYNEQF
few	TRBJ2-1	TRBD2	TRBV6-1	ASSEILAENSQF
.	TRBJ1-1	TRBD1	TRBV5-1	ASRIGTGGGYTEAF
.	TRBJ2-7	TRBD1	TRBV2	ASKGGWEQY
.	TRBJ2-7	.	TRBV5-3	ARSKRCRLCEQY
.	TRBJ2-7	.	TRBV4-1	ASSQDYGTPSEQY
.	TRBJ2-1	TRBD2	TRBV7-2	ASSLWASGYNEQF
.	TRBJ2-7	.	TRBV10-1	ASTTSTDDFYEQY
.	TRBJ2-2	TRBD1	TRBV19	ASRKDRETGGELF
.	TRBJ2-2	.	TRBV29-1	SVEGSLYTGELF
.	TRBJ2-7	.	TRBV7-8	ASSRSLSGGEQY
.	TRBJ2-7	TRBD2	TRBV14	ASSQDGRAFPRQQY
.	TRBJ1-1	.	TRBV7-9	SSSWGGIEAF
.	TRBJ1-5	TRBD1	TRBV30	AWSRDSFNQPQH
.	TRBJ2-3	TRBD2	TRBV5-1	ASRPGLVDTQY
.	TRBJ1-5	TRBD1	TRBV30	AWSAGTVNQPQH
.	TRBJ1-2	.	TRBV19	ASSIVNGYT
once	TRBJ2-3	TRBD2	TRBV6-1	ASSEAGGEY
.	TRBJ1-2	TRBD1	TRBV10-3	AISEQGYGYT
once	TRBJ2-3	.	TRBV29-1	SVALPLLHTQY
.	TRBJ2-4	TRBD2	TRBV2	ASKPSGAVGIQY
.	TRBJ2-1	.	TRBV6-1	ASRPPGNYEQF
.	TRBJ1-6	.	TRBV30	AWSVPDTGPGWPLH
.	TRBJ1-4	TRBD1	TRBV29-1	SVTSGQGGKELF
few	TRBJ2-3	.	TRBV6-4	ASSIGDTQY
.	TRBJ2-7	.	TRBV5-4	ASSPDQEAEQY
.	TRBJ1-1	TRBD1	TRBV6-1	ASSSRGPAF
.	TRBJ1-5	.	TRBV25-1	ASSELGEIQPQH
.	TRBJ2-1	TRBD1	TRBV25-1	ASSGRYRGQQF
once	TRBJ2-1	.	TRBV10-1	ASSEGLTYNEQF
.	TRBJ2-5	.	TRBV14	ASSQPWRVGWGPQY
.	TRBJ2-7	.	TRBV10-1	ASSVSSYEQY
.	TRBJ1-1	.	TRBV7-9	ASSSRGGVGTEAF
.	TRBJ2-4	TRBD1	TRBV5-6	ASSLPGQGDIQY
.	TRBJ2-6	.	TRBV6-4	ASSTTSSGANVLT
.	TRBJ1-2	.	TRBV6-5	ASTPGDTANYGYT
.	TRBJ1-1	.	TRBV30	AWSPPHRDTEAF
.	TRBJ1-1	.	TRBV19	ASSISDRGETEAF
few	TRBJ1-2	.	TRBV18	ASSPDADYGYT
.	TRBJ1-1	TRBD1	TRBV19	ASSGKTGGDTEAF
.	TRBJ1-2	.	TRBV5-1	ASSLNGLLEIGYT